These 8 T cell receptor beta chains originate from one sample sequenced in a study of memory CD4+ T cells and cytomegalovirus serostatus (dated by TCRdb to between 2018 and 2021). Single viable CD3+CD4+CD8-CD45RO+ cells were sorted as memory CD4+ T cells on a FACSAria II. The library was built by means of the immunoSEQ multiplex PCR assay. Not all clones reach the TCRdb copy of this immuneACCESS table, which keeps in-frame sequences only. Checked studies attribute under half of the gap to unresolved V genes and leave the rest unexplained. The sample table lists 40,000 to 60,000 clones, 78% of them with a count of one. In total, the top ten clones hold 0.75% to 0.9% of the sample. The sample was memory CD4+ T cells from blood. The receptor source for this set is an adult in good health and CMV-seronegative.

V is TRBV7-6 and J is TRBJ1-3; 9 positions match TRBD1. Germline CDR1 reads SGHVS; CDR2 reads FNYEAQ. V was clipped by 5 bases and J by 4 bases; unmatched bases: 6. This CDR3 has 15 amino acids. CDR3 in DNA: TGTGCCAGCAGCCCCGGGACAGGGACCGGAAACACCATATATTTT. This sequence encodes CASSPGTGTGNTIYF.

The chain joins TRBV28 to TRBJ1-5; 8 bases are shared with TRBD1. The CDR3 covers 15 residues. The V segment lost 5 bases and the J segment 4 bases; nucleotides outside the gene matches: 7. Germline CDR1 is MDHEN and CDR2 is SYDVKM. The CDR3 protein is CASSATGEGNQPQHF. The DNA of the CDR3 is TGTGCCAGCAGTGCGACAGGGGAGGGAAATCAGCCCCAGCATTTT.

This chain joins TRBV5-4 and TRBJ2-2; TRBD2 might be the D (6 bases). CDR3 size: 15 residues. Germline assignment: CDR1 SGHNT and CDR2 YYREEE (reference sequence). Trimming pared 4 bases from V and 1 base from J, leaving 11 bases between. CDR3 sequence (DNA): TGTGCCAGCAGCCCCGGGACTTTGAACACCGGGGAGCTGTTTTTT. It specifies CASSPGTLNTGELFF. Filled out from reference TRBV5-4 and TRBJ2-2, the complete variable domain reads ETGVTQSPTHLIKTRGQQVTLRCSSQSGHNTVSWYQQALGQGPQFIFQYYREEENGRGNFPPRFSGLQFPNYSSELNVNALELDDSALYLCASSPGTLNTGELFFGEGSRLTVL.

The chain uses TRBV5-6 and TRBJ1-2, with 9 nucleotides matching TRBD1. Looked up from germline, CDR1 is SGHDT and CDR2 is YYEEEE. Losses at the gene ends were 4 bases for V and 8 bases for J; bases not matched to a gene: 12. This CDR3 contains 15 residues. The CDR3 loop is CASSVRDREVGGYTF. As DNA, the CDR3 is TGTGCCAGCAGCGTCCGGGACAGGGAAGTCGGGGGCTACACCTTC.

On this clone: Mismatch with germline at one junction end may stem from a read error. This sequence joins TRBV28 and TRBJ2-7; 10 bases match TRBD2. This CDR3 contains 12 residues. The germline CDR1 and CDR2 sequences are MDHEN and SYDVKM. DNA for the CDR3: TGTGCCAGCAGTCTCCAGCGGGAGGGCCTACGGTTC. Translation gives CASSLQREGLRF.

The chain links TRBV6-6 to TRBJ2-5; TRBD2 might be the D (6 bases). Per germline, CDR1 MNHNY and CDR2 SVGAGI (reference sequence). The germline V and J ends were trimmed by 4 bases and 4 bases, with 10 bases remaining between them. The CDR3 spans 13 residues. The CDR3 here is CASSLWRGETQYF. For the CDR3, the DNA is TGTGCCAGCAGTTTGTGGAGGGGAGAGACCCAGTACTTC.

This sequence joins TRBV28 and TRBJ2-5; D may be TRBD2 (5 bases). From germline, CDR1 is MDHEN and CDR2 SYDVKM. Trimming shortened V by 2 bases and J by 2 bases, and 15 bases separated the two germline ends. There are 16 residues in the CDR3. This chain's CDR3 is CASSLMRLARQETQYF. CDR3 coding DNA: TGTGCCAGCAGTTTAATGCGGCTAGCCCGACAAGAGACCCAGTACTTC.

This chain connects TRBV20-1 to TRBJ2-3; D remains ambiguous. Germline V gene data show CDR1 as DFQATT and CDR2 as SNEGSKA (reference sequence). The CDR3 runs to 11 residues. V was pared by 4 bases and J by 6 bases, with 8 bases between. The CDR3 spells CSATKSDTQYF. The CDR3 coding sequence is TGCAGTGCTACTAAATCGGATACGCAGTATTTT.